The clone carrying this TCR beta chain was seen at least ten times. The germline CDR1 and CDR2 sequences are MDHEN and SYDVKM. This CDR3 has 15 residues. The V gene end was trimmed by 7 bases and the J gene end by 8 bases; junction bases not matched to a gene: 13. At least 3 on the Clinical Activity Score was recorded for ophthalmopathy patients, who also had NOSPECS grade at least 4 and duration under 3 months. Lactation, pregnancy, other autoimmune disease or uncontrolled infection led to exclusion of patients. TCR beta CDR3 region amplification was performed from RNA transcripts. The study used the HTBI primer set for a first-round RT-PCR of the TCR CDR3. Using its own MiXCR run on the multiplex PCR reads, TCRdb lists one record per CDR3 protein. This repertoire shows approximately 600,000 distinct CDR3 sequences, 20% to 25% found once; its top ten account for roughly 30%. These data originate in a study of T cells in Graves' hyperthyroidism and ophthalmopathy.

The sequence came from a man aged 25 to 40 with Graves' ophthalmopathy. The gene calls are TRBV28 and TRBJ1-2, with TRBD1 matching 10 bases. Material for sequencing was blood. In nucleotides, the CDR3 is TGTGCCAGCAAGGGGAGGGACAGGGGAAAGTTGGGCTACACCTTC. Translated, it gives CASKGRDRGKLGYTF.